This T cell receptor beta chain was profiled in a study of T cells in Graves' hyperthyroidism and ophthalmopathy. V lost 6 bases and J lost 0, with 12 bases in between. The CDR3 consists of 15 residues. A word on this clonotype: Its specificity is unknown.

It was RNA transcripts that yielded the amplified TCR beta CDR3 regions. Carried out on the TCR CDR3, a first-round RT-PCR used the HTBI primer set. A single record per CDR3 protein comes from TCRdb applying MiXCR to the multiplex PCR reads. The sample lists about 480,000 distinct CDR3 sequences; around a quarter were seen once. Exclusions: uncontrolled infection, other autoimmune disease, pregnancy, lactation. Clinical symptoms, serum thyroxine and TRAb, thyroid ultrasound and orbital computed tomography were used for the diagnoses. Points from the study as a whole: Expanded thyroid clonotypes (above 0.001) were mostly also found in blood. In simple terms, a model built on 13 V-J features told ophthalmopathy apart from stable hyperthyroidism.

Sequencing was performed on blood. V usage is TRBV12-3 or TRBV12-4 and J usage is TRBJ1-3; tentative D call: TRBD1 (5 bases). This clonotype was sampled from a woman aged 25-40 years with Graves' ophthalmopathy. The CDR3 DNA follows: TGTGCCAGCAGGTTTAGGGACCTCTCTGGAAACACCATATATTTT. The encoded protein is CASRFRDLSGNTIYF.